This paragraph covers one T cell receptor (beta chain) sequence. These data belong to a study of cytomegalovirus exposure and HLA in healthy donors. The protocol was immunoSEQ multiplex PCR, while the TCRdb copy is restricted to in-frame clones and leaves out a portion. The sample lists about 73,000 clones, approximately 96% occurring once. Sequenced input: PBMCs. The receptor was isolated from a man between 18 and 35 years old in good health and CMV-seronegative.

CDR3 bases: TGTGCCAGCAGCTCTCCCCATTCCGCGGGGGGGCCGGAGACCCAGTACTTC. Its translation: CASSSPHSAGGPETQYF. V gene TRBV7-9 combines with J gene TRBJ2-5; 9 bases are a match to TRBD2. Losses at the gene ends were 4 bases for V and 5 bases for J; bases not matched to a gene: 14. The CDR3 contains 17 residues. Germline CDR1 is SEHNR and CDR2 is FQNEAQ (reference sequence).